This TCR beta chain is from a study of T cells in Graves' hyperthyroidism and ophthalmopathy. Study findings and constraints: Most thyroid-expanded clonotypes above 0.001 were also found in blood. A model using 13 V-J features told ophthalmopathy apart from stable hyperthyroidism.

The investigators amplified TCR beta CDR3 regions from RNA transcripts. RT-PCR in the first round (using the HTBI primer set) targeted the TCR CDR3. From the multiplex PCR reads, TCRdb called clonotypes with MiXCR, one entry per CDR3 protein. The sample lists more than 550,000 distinct CDR3 sequences, around 19% occurring once. Trimming took 4 bases from V and 2 from J, leaving 12 bases between them. The germline CDR1 and CDR2 sequences are SGHRS and YFSETQ. CDR3 length: 14 amino acids. As regards this clonotype: What it binds is not known.

Sample collection date corresponds to first hyperthyroidism diagnosis, prior to any ophthalmopathy symptoms. This rearrangement joins TRBV5-1 to TRBJ1-2, with a weak D call TRBD1 (5 bases). The sequence derives from a woman between 45 and 60 years old with Graves' hyperthyroidism that later progressed to Graves' ophthalmopathy. Sequencing was done on a sample of blood. The CDR3 DNA sequence: TGCGCCAGCAGCCAGGACACGACCAACTATGGCTACACCTTC. Amino acid sequence: CASSQDTTNYGYTF.